Listed here are 5 T cell receptor beta chains from one sample, sequenced in a study of blood T cell repertoires in COVID-19. Sequencing was performed with immunoSEQ multiplex PCR; in TCRdb, only in-frame clones are kept and a portion is missing. The sample holds roughly 250,000 clones, around 83% seen once. Sequenced input: peripheral blood. The receptors come from a man aged 35 to 55 with active or convalescent COVID-19.

This clone showed up many times. The CDR3 sequence is CATSGSQGLNTEAFF. The CDR3 DNA reads as TGTGCCACCAGTGGTTCACAGGGGCTAAACACTGAAGCTTTCTTT. The V and J genes are TRBV24-1 and TRBJ1-1; 7 positions agree with TRBD1. Per germline, CDR1 KGHDR and CDR2 SFDVKD. This CDR3 has 15 residues. V shed 5 bases and J 2 bases; nucleotides not matched to a gene: 7.

The gene calls are TRBV30 and TRBJ2-7, with TRBD1 matching 8 bases. V shed 3 bases, J shed 3 bases, and the junction held 10 bases outside the gene matches. The germline V gene encodes CDR1 GTSNPN and CDR2 SVGIG (reference sequence). There are 15 residues in the CDR3. CDR3 sequence: CAWSPGQGKGYEQYF. The CDR3 region has the DNA TGTGCCTGGAGCCCTGGACAGGGTAAGGGCTACGAGCAGTACTTC.

V usage is TRBV4-2 and J usage is TRBJ1-4; D unresolved. The CDR3 length is 14 residues. Germline assignment: CDR1 LGHNA and CDR2 YNFKEQ. V was clipped by 0 bases and J by 7 bases, with 9 bases between them. The CDR3 DNA follows: TGTGCCAGCAGCCAAGATCGATCGGGTGAAAAACTGTTTTTT. It codes for CASSQDRSGEKLFF.

The gene calls are TRBV19 and TRBJ1-1; D is uncertain. CDR1 and CDR2 (germline): LNHDA, SQIVND (reference sequence). The CDR3 length is 11 residues. Trimming took 7 bases from V and 1 from J, leaving 4 bases between them. The CDR3 region is CASTQNTEAFF. The CDR3 nucleotides read TGTGCCAGTACACAGAACACTGAAGCTTTCTTT.

The chain links TRBV6-2 or TRBV6-3 to TRBJ1-1; D is uncertain. The CDR3 sequence is 13 residues long. CDR1 MNHEY and CDR2 SVGEGT come from the germline V gene. V lost 3 bases and J 1 base, leaving 6 bases between the germline ends. CDR3 amino acids: CASSYVQNTEAFF. The DNA for the CDR3 is TGTGCCAGCAGTTATGTCCAGAACACTGAAGCTTTCTTT.